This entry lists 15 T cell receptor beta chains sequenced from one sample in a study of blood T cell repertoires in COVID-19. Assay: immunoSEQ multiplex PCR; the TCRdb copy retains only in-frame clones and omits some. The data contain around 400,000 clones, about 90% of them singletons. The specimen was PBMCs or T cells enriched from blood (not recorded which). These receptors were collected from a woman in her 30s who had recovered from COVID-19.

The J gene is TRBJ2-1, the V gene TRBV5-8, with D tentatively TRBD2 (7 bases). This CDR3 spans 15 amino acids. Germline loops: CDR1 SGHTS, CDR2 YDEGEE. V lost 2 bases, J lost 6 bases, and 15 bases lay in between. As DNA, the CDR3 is TGTGCCAGCAGCTTTCTAACAGGGAGGGTCAATGAGCAGTTCTTC. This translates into CASSFLTGRVNEQFF.

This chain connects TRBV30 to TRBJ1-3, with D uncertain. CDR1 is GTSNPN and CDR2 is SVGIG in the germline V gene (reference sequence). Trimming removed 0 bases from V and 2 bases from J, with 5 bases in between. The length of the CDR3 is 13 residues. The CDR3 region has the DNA TGTGCCTGGAGTGTCGGGGCTGGAAACACCATATATTTT. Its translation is CAWSVGAGNTIYF.

The CDR3 DNA is TGTGCCAGCAGCGACGGGGTTGGGGTTATCGGAAATTCACCCCTCCACTTT. Residues: CASSDGVGVIGNSPLHF. This chain uses TRBV9 with TRBJ1-6; D remains unclear. V lost 3 bases and J 7 bases, leaving 20 bases between the germline ends. This CDR3 has 17 residues. From germline, CDR1 is SGDLS and CDR2 YYNGEE.

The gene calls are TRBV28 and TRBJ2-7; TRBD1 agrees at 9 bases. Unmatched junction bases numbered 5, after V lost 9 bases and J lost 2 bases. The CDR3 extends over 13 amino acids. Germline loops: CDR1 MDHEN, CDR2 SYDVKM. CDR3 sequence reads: CASWDRATYEQYF. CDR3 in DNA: TGTGCCAGTTGGGACAGGGCGACCTACGAGCAGTACTTC.

The CDR3 loop is CASSSRDRGRPQLFF. The CDR3 nucleotides are TGTGCCAGCAGCAGCAGAGACAGGGGGCGTCCGCAACTGTTTTTT. The chain recombines TRBV9 with TRBJ1-4; TRBD1 aligns across 10 bases. The CDR3 loop spans 15 amino acids. V shed 4 bases and J 12 bases; nucleotides not matched to a gene: 12. The V gene's germline CDR1 is SGDLS and CDR2 YYNGEE.

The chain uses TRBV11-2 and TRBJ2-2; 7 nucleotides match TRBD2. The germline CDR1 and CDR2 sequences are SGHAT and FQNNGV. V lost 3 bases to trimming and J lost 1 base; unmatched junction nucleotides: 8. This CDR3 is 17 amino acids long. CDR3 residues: CASSFRLAEMNTGELFF. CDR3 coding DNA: TGTGCCAGCAGCTTTCGGCTAGCGGAAATGAACACCGGGGAGCTGTTTTTT.

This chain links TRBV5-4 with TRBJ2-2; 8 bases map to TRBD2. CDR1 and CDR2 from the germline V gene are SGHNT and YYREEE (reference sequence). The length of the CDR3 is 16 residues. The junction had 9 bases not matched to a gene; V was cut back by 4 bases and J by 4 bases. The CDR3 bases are TGTGCCAGCAGCATCAAGCGGGAGAGGAGCACCGGGGAGCTGTTTTTT. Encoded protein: CASSIKRERSTGELFF.

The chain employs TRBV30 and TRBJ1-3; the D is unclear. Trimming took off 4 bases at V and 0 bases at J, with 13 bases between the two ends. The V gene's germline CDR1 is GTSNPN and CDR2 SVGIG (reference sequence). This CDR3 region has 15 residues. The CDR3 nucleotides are TGTGCCTGGACCCCCGGCAGGCTCTCTGGAAACACCATATATTTT. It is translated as CAWTPGRLSGNTIYF. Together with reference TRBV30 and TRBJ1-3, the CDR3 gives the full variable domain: SQTIHQWPATLVQPVGSPLSLECTVEGTSNPNLYWYRQAAGRGLQLLFYSVGIGQISSEVPQNLSASRPQDRQFILSSKKLLLSDSGFYLCAWTPGRLSGNTIYFGEGSWLTVV.

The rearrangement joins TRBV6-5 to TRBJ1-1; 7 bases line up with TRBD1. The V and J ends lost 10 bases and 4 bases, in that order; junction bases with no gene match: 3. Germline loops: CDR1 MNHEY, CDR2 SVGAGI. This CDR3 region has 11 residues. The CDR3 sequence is CATQGLTEAFF. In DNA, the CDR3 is TGTGCCACACAGGGGCTCACTGAAGCTTTCTTT.

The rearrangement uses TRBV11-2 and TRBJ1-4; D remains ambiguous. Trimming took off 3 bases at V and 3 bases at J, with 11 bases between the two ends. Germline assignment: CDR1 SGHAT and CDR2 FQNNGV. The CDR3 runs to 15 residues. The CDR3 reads CASSFFSVPNEKLFF. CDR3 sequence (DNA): TGTGCCAGCAGCTTTTTTAGTGTTCCTAATGAAAAACTGTTTTTT.

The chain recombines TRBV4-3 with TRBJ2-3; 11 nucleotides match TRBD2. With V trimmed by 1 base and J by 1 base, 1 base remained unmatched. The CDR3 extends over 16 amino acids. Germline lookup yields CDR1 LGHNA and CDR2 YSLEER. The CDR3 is CASSQGTSGRTDTQYF. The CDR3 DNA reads TGCGCCAGCAGCCAAGGGACTAGCGGGCGCACAGATACGCAGTATTTT.

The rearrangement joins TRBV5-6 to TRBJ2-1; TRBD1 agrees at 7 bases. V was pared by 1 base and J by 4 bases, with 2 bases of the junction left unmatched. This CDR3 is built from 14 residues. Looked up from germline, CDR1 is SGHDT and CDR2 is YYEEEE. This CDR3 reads CASSLWDSYNEQFF. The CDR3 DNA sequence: TGTGCCAGCAGCTTGTGGGACAGTTACAATGAGCAGTTCTTC.

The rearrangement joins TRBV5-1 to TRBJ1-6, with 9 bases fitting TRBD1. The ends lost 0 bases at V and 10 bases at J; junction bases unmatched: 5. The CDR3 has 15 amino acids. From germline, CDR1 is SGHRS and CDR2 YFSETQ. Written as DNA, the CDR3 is TGCGCCAGCAGCTTGGCGGGACAGGGTAGGTCACCCCTCCACTTT. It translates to CASSLAGQGRSPLHF.

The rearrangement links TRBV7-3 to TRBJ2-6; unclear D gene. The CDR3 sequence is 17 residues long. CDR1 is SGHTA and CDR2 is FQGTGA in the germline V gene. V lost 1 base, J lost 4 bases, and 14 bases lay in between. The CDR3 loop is CASSLMGRTGGANVLTF. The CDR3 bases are TGTGCCAGCAGCTTAATGGGCCGCACTGGGGGGGCCAACGTCCTGACTTTC.

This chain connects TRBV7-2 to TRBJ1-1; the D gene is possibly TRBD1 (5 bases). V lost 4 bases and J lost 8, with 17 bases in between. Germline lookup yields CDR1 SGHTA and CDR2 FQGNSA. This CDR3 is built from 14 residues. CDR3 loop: CASSYAGGVSEAFF. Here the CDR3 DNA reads TGTGCCAGCAGCTACGCGGGGGGTGTATCGGAAGCTTTCTTT.